These 28 T cell receptor beta chains came from one sample sequenced in a study of CD8+ T cells in alopecia areata. After isolation, RNA underwent reverse transcription to generate cDNA as the sequencing template. Clones were read by immunoSEQ multiplex PCR, and TCRdb kept only the in-frame ones, dropping some. The sample shows approximately 210,000 clones, roughly 60% of them seen only once. The treatment: oral pan-JAK inhibitor, 5-10 mg twice daily. Sample: CD4+ T cells sorted from blood, taken at week 24, from a patient treated with tofacitinib. The origin of the receptors is a human donor with alopecia areata.

This clone was counted once. The genes are TRBV5-6 and TRBJ1-1; D may be TRBD1 (6 bases). This CDR3 is 14 amino acids long. V lost 4 bases, J lost 0 bases, and 10 bases lay in between. Germline CDR1 is SGHDT and CDR2 is YYEEEE. CDR3 DNA: TGTGCCAGCAGCCGCGGACAGCTGAACACTGAAGCTTTCTTT. Translating gives CASSRGQLNTEAFF.

V usage is TRBV6-5 and J usage is TRBJ2-7, with 7 nucleotides matching TRBD1. The length of the CDR3 is 14 residues. Per the germline V gene, CDR1 is MNHEY and CDR2 is SVGAGI. V shed 5 bases, J shed 3 bases, and the junction held 7 bases outside the gene matches. CDR3 amino acids: CASSTERQGYEQYF. The CDR3 DNA reads TGTGCCAGCAGTACGGAACGACAGGGCTACGAGCAGTACTTC.

The CDR3 DNA is TGTGCCAGCAGTATACAAACCTATGGCTACACCTTC. Its protein product is CASSIQTYGYTF. The chain employs TRBV2 and TRBJ1-2, with D unclear. There are 12 residues in the CDR3. Trimming cost V 5 bases and J 4 bases, with 8 bases left between them. Germline V gives CDR1 SNHLY, CDR2 FYNNEI.

In this sample, this clone turned up once. V and J are TRBV27 and TRBJ2-3, with D unclear. CDR1 is MNHEY, CDR2 SMNVEV, per germline (reference sequence). The CDR3 spans 17 residues. The V gene lost 0 bases and the J gene lost 6 bases, with 19 bases spanning the gap. The CDR3 protein is CASSLSGVRARTDTQYF. The CDR3 DNA sequence: TGTGCCAGCAGTTTATCGGGTGTCCGGGCTAGAACGGATACGCAGTATTTT.

The chain has TRBV7-3 and TRBJ1-1; D might be TRBD1 (6 bases). Germline assignment: CDR1 SGHTA and CDR2 FQGTGA. V was shortened by 3 bases and J by 4 bases, with 9 bases between the two germline ends. The CDR3 runs to 13 residues. CDR3 protein: CASSLGASTEAFF. The CDR3 bases are TGTGCCAGCAGCTTGGGGGCGTCCACTGAAGCTTTCTTT. Full variable domain (outside the CDR3, taken from reference TRBV7-3 and TRBJ1-1): GAGVSQTPSNKVTEKGKYVELRCDPISGHTALYWYRQSLGQGPEFLIYFQGTGAADDSGLPNDRFFAVRPEGSVSTLKIQRTERGDSAVYLCASSLGASTEAFFGQGTRLTVV.

Here the CDR3 DNA reads TGTGCCAGCGGCCAGACCGGGACAACAAATCAGCCCCAGCATTTT. As protein: CASGQTGTTNQPQHF. The V call is TRBV2, the J call TRBJ1-5, with TRBD1 as a possible D gene (6 bases). Trimming pared 8 bases from V and 4 bases from J, leaving 18 bases between. Germline values: CDR1 SNHLY, CDR2 FYNNEI. CDR3 size: 15 residues.

The rearrangement joins TRBV7-2 to TRBJ2-5, with D hard to call. Germline CDR1 reads SGHTA; CDR2 reads FQGNSA. V shed 5 bases and J shed 4 bases, with 8 bases lying between them. CDR3 length: 12 amino acids. CDR3 in DNA: TGTGCCAGCAGCCTAGGGTCAGAGACCCAGTACTTC. It is translated as CASSLGSETQYF. Full variable domain (remainder filled in from reference TRBV7-2 and TRBJ2-5): GAGVSQSPSNKVTEKGKDVELRCDPISGHTALYWYRQSLGQGLEFLIYFQGNSAPDKSGLPSDRFSAERTGGSVSTLTIQRTQQEDSAVYLCASSLGSETQYFGPGTRLLVL.

The J gene is TRBJ1-2, the V gene TRBV29-1, with TRBD1 as a possible D gene (6 bases). CDR1 is SQVTM and CDR2 is ANQGSEA in the germline V gene. CDR3 length: 15 amino acids. Trimming left V 5 bases short and J 4 bases short, with 20 bases between. The DNA of the CDR3 is TGCAGCGTTCGAGGGGAGACAGGACCTAGCTATGGCTACACCTTC. Its translation: CSVRGETGPSYGYTF.

The chain links TRBV30 to TRBJ1-5; D unresolved. This CDR3 contains 13 residues. V was trimmed by 2 bases and J by 5 bases, leaving 10 bases between them. Germline assignment: CDR1 GTSNPN and CDR2 SVGIG (reference sequence). The CDR3 here is CAWSPSEDQPQHF. For the CDR3, the DNA is TGTGCCTGGAGTCCCTCGGAGGATCAGCCCCAGCATTTT.

The chain has TRBV5-1 and TRBJ1-3; D perhaps matches TRBD1 (5 bases). V lost 2 bases and J lost 0, with 15 bases in between. CDR1 SGHRS and CDR2 YFSETQ come from the germline V gene. This CDR3 has 17 amino acids. For the CDR3, the DNA is TGCGCCAGCAGCTTACAGACTATGAGGGGCTCTGGAAACACCATATATTTT. Encoded protein: CASSLQTMRGSGNTIYF. Using reference TRBV5-1 and TRBJ1-3 for the parts outside the CDR3, the full variable domain is KAGVTQTPRYLIKTRGQQVTLSCSPISGHRSVSWYQQTPGQGLQFLFEYFSETQRNKGNFPGRFSGRQFSNSRSEMNVSTLELGDSALYLCASSLQTMRGSGNTIYFGEGSWLTVV.

In regard to this clone: This same CDR3 is encoded by further DNA sequences in the sample. The chain joins TRBV30 to TRBJ1-1; D is perhaps TRBD1 (6 bases). Trimming left V 0 bases short and J 3 bases short, with 8 bases between. Per germline, CDR1 GTSNPN and CDR2 SVGIG (reference sequence). The CDR3 is 13 residues long. DNA for the CDR3: TGTGCCTGGAGTGTGAGGGGGGACACTGAAGCTTTCTTT. As protein: CAWSVRGDTEAFF.

This chain links TRBV7-2 with TRBJ1-1; D perhaps matches TRBD1 (5 bases). This CDR3 comprises 14 residues. The V and J ends lost 4 bases and 5 bases respectively, with 14 bases between them. Germline-derived CDR1 and CDR2 are SGHTA and FQGNSA. The CDR3 is CASSSTGVITEAFF. The CDR3 nucleotides are TGTGCCAGCAGCTCAACAGGAGTAATTACTGAAGCTTTCTTT.

This clone came up once. The V and J genes are TRBV28 and TRBJ2-7, with D hard to call. Germline V gene lookup returns CDR1 MDHEN and CDR2 SYDVKM. This CDR3 is 12 amino acids long. V gave up 7 bases and J gave up 4 bases, with 11 bases separating them. In DNA form, the CDR3 reads TGTGCCAGCACCATCCCGGGTTACGAGCAGTACTTC. As protein: CASTIPGYEQYF.

The rearrangement joins TRBV15 to TRBJ1-5; no firm D call. Between the trimmed V and J ends, which lost 0 bases and 6 bases, there was a span of 15 bases. From germline, CDR1 is LNHNV and CDR2 YYDKDF (reference sequence). The CDR3 consists of 16 residues. CDR3 protein: CATSRDNQSPGQPQHF. The CDR3 nucleotides read TGTGCCACCAGCAGAGATAACCAGTCTCCCGGTCAGCCCCAGCATTTT.

Only one count was recorded for this clone. The rearrangement joins TRBV30 to TRBJ1-6; the match to TRBD1 covers 7 bases. The V gene's germline CDR1 is GTSNPN and CDR2 SVGIG (reference sequence). There are 14 residues in the CDR3. V lost 2 bases to trimming and J lost 6 bases; unmatched junction nucleotides: 4. CDR3 nucleotides: TGTGCCTGGAGTTTTGGACAGGTTAATTCACCCCTCCACTTT. It yields the protein CAWSFGQVNSPLHF.

This clone was detected a few times. Other DNA sequences in this specimen translate into the identical CDR3. The V and J genes are TRBV27 and TRBJ1-5; 7 bases fit TRBD1. The CDR3 has 14 amino acids. CDR1 and CDR2 (germline): MNHEY, SMNVEV (reference sequence). J lost 2 bases, V lost 3 bases, and 1 base had no gene match. CDR3 sequence reads: CASSFGQGNQPQHF. DNA for the CDR3: TGTGCCAGCAGTTTTGGACAGGGCAATCAGCCCCAGCATTTT.

J is TRBJ2-2 and V is TRBV4-1; D is unclear. V was cut by 0 bases and J by 2 bases, with 7 bases left in between. The length of the CDR3 is 15 residues. CDR1 MGHRA and CDR2 YSYEKL come from the germline V gene. The chain's CDR3 is CASSQDSPNTGELFF. CDR3 bases: TGCGCCAGCAGCCAAGATTCCCCAAACACCGGGGAGCTGTTTTTT.

The CDR3 loop is CSVRGQGATEAFF. The CDR3, as DNA: TGCAGCGTTAGGGGACAGGGGGCCACTGAAGCTTTCTTT. V gene TRBV29-1 combines with J gene TRBJ1-1, with 12 nucleotides matching TRBD1. Germline V gene sequence: CDR1 SQVTM, CDR2 ANQGSEA. The CDR3 sequence is 13 residues long. J lost 4 bases, V lost 5 bases, and 2 bases had no gene match.

The chain combines TRBV29-1 with TRBJ2-5, with TRBD1 matching over 9 bases. This CDR3 has 13 residues. Germline CDR1 reads SQVTM; CDR2 reads ANQGSEA. V shed 6 bases, J shed 1 base, and the junction held 3 bases outside the gene matches. The CDR3 protein is CSVLQGAQETQYF. DNA for the CDR3: TGCAGCGTGTTACAGGGGGCCCAAGAGACCCAGTACTTC.

The V gene is TRBV2, the J gene TRBJ1-5, with D unresolved. The CDR3 consists of 12 residues. In germline, CDR1 is SNHLY, CDR2 FYNNEI. V was shortened by 6 bases and J by 3 bases, with 6 bases between the two germline ends. CDR3 protein: CASSETNQPQHF. CDR3 nucleotides: TGTGCCAGCAGCGAAACCAATCAGCCCCAGCATTTT.

The chain couples TRBV30 to TRBJ2-3, with TRBD2 matching over 8 bases. The CDR3 runs 14 residues. The junction had 8 bases not matched to a gene; V was cut back by 4 bases and J by 5 bases. Germline V gives CDR1 GTSNPN, CDR2 SVGIG (reference sequence). DNA of the CDR3: TGTGCCTGGACTATAGCGGGGAGAGGAGATACGCAGTATTTT. Protein sequence: CAWTIAGRGDTQYF.

CDR3 nucleotide sequence: TGTGCCACCCAAGGGGGATACGAGCAGTACTTC. Translated, it gives CATQGGYEQYF. This sequence joins TRBV10-3 and TRBJ2-5; maybe TRBD1 (6 bases). The J call may be mistaken, given a closer DNA end match to TRBJ2-7. Germline V gene sequence: CDR1 ENHRY, CDR2 SYGVKD. The CDR3 contains 11 residues.

This clone was counted a few times. The chain recombines TRBV10-3 with TRBJ1-2; unclear D gene. CDR3 length: 14 residues. Germline values: CDR1 ENHRY, CDR2 SYGVKD. Trimming removed 0 bases at V and 9 bases at J, with 14 bases between. The DNA of the CDR3 is TGTGCCATCAGTGAGTCGAGTAGTTCGAGTCGCTACACCTTC. Translation gives CAISESSSSSRYTF.

As DNA, the CDR3 is TGCGCCAGCAGTCAATCCCTGAAAGGGAACTATGGCTACACCTTC. It is translated as CASSQSLKGNYGYTF. This chain uses TRBV23-1 with TRBJ1-2; no clear D gene. TRBV23-1 is sorted into the ORF group, with uncertain function. V lost 0 bases and J 2 bases, leaving 10 bases between the germline ends. The CDR3 has 15 residues.

V is TRBV18 and J is TRBJ2-1, with D unclear. The CDR3 is made up of 17 amino acids. The V gene lost 3 bases and the J gene lost 1 base, with 16 bases spanning the gap. Germline assignment: CDR1 KGHSH and CDR2 LQKENI. CDR3 sequence (DNA): TGTGCCAGCTCACCTCCTGGGCCGACGGTATCCTACAATGAGCAGTTCTTC. Protein: CASSPPGPTVSYNEQFF.

This clone was seen more than once but under ten times. J is TRBJ1-1 and V is TRBV18; D call uncertain. V was trimmed by 3 bases and J by 3 bases, leaving 11 bases between them. From germline, CDR1 is KGHSH and CDR2 LQKENI. CDR3 length equals 14 residues. CDR3 in amino acids: CASSPNIGYTEAFF. CDR3 bases: TGTGCCAGCTCACCGAACATAGGGTACACTGAAGCTTTCTTT.

V gene TRBV29-1 combines with J gene TRBJ2-6, with a weak D call TRBD1 (6 bases). From germline, CDR1 is SQVTM and CDR2 ANQGSEA. The CDR3 is 16 amino acids. Trimming removed 5 bases from V and 0 bases from J, with 14 bases in between. CDR3 sequence: CSVPGQSLSGANVLTF. CDR3 DNA: TGCAGCGTTCCGGGACAATCCCTCTCTGGGGCCAACGTCCTGACTTTC.

The rearrangement uses TRBV5-1 and TRBJ1-6; TRBD1 might be the D (5 bases). V was trimmed by 3 bases and J by 8 bases, leaving 15 bases between them. This CDR3 comprises 15 residues. The germline V gene has CDR1 SGHRS and CDR2 YFSETQ. CDR3 amino acids: CASSSSRGTDSPLHF. CDR3 in DNA: TGCGCCAGCAGCTCCTCAAGGGGTACGGATTCACCCCTCCACTTT.